This TCR beta chain was recovered during a study of T cells in Graves' hyperthyroidism and ophthalmopathy (dated by TCRdb to about 2019). With regard to the full study: Peripheral blood samples were taken at initial diagnosis, before any treatment was given. Prospective prediction of ophthalmopathy was tested in an independent validation cohort of approximately 19 hyperthyroidism patients and approximately 17 patients who later progressed to ophthalmopathy. Thyroid tissue and blood T-cell repertoires from about six Graves' hyperthyroidism patients were also compared in the study. TCR Vbeta CDR3 sequencing of approximately 140 peripheral blood samples (over 40 ophthalmopathy, under 80 hyperthyroidism and approximately 17 progressor patients) is reported in the paper. Once sampling was done, hyperthyroidism patients were given methimazole at a starting dose of 30 mg daily, whereas ophthalmopathy patients were given high-dose intravenous methylprednisolone. For training and testing, the 95 to 100 patients in the discovery cohort were randomly divided in a 7:3 ratio. TCR V-J signatures able to tell the groups apart were searched for in a discovery cohort of approximately 95 patients, of whom around 43 had Graves' ophthalmopathy and about 60 had stable Graves' hyperthyroidism. Results and caveats for the whole study, not just this receptor: Blood samples also contained most of the expanded thyroid clonotypes (frequency above 0.001), which suggests that blood repertoires may reflect thyroid immune responses. No statistical method was used to set the sample size in advance, and investigators knew the group allocation. A 13 V-J signature model separated ophthalmopathy from stable hyperthyroidism, with 87.88% sensitivity and about 81% specificity in cross-validation and 80%/75% in testing. In validation, progression to ophthalmopathy was predicted by the model with nearly 71% sensitivity and 72.22% specificity, a median of 6.5 months before onset.

Inclusive of the bounding cysteine and phenylalanine, the CDR3 is 13 residues long. The CDR3 DNA has 39 bases and is translated from base 1. V gives up 5 bases and J gives up 3 bases, and the segment between their germline ends measures 10 bases. Via the germline V gene, CDR1 is MNHNS and CDR2 SASEGT. There are many counts of this clonotype. Which antigen it targets is not known. No much larger clone exists at a distance of one base, and base qualities are not known. TCR beta CDR3 regions were amplified from RNA transcripts. For the first round of RT-PCR on the TCR CDR3, the HTBI primer set was used together with the Qiagen OneStep RT-PCR kit. The libraries were constructed in a second round of multiplex PCR and then size-selected and purified. The libraries were sequenced on an Illumina HiSeq2000 using paired-end 100 bp reads. The published analysis was carried out like this. SOAPnuke was used to process the raw data, with reads discarded if the reads contained adapters or uncalled bases, had a mean Phred below 15, or lacked an exact constant-primer or identifier match. High-quality paired reads were merged using COPE v1.2.5, and each unique nucleotide sequence was defined as a clonotype. MiTCR v1.1 was used to align clonotypes to the IMGT TRBV, TRBD and TRBJ reference segments. The analysis was restricted to V-J combinations with a frequency above 0.0001, which together covered 99.2% of the repertoires. A TCS score was defined as the ratio of F50 (clonal expansion) to E x V (chaos), with BLOSUM62-based TCRdist applied between CDR3 peptides within each V-J. Welch's t-statistics and random forest reduced several hundred V-J features to roughly 13, which were used in a naive Bayes classifier (R e1071). TCRdb passed the public sequencing reads through fastp at Q25 and MiXCR, retaining productive beta sequences. Rows matching on CDR3 protein sequence are summarized as one entry with the most common DNA and genes. The V and J calls shown here were made by TCRdb, not taken from the authors' results. This sample holds about 610,000 distinct CDR3 sequences; roughly 16% were observed only once. The ten largest clones take up around 3.3% of the sample.

Ophthalmopathy patients had moderately to severely active disease, with a Clinical Activity Score of 3 or more, a NOSPECS grade of 4 or more, and a disease duration of less than 3 months. The study excluded patients with uncontrolled infections, other autoimmune diseases, pregnancy or lactation. Diagnoses were based on clinical symptoms, serum thyroxine and TRAb, thyroid ultrasound and orbital computed tomography. PBMCs were isolated from about 9.2 ml of fresh peripheral blood by Ficoll-Paque density gradient centrifugation. Total RNA was extracted with Trizol reagent, and quality was checked on an Agilent 2100 Bioanalyzer.

The sequencing input was blood. The clonotype was recovered from a middle-aged woman with Graves' ophthalmopathy. The chain is assembled from TRBV6-1 and TRBJ1-2, and possibly TRBD1, on 5 matching bases. The CDR3: CASSFEGHYGYTF. At the DNA level, the sequence is TGTGCCAGCAGTTTTGAGGGACACTATGGCTACACCTTC.